These 20 T cell receptor beta chains share one sample of origin, sequenced in a study of blood T cell repertoires in COVID-19. Produced via immunoSEQ multiplex PCR; TCRdb's table is partial and in-frame only. The sample consists of 250,000 to 400,000 clones, about 90% of them appearing once. The sequenced sample was peripheral blood. The source of these receptors is a woman aged 25 to 39 with COVID-19, enrolled during active disease.

The chain joins TRBV5-1 to TRBJ1-1; D call uncertain. Germline assignment: CDR1 SGHRS and CDR2 YFSETQ. The CDR3 is made up of 13 amino acids. V was shortened by 4 bases and J by 5 bases, with 12 bases between the two germline ends. The CDR3 DNA sequence: TGCGCCAGCAGCACGAGTTCGGGAACTGAAGCTTTCTTT. This sequence encodes CASSTSSGTEAFF.

The V call is TRBV15, the J call TRBJ1-1; D is unresolved. CDR1 LNHNV and CDR2 YYDKDF come from the germline V gene (reference sequence). CDR3 length: 16 amino acids. V dropped 3 bases and J dropped 0 bases, with 14 bases sitting between them. Written as DNA, the CDR3 is TGTGCCACCAGCAGGGAGCCCCCGTACTTGAACACTGAAGCTTTCTTT. Translating it yields CATSREPPYLNTEAFF.

J is TRBJ2-7 and V is TRBV5-1; D gene uncertain. V was trimmed by 0 bases and J by 0 bases, leaving 10 bases between them. This CDR3 comprises 15 residues. Germline-derived CDR1 and CDR2 are SGHRS and YFSETQ. The CDR3 region is CASSLGDRSSYEQYF. CDR3 nucleotide sequence: TGCGCCAGCAGCTTGGGAGACCGGAGCTCCTACGAGCAGTACTTC.

The V gene is TRBV30, the J gene TRBJ1-1; D is perhaps TRBD1 (6 bases). The CDR3 consists of 13 residues. V dropped 5 bases and J dropped 0 bases, with 10 bases sitting between them. Per germline, CDR1 GTSNPN and CDR2 SVGIG (reference sequence). As DNA, the CDR3 is TGTGCCTGGGACCGGACAGTGAACACTGAAGCTTTCTTT. This encodes CAWDRTVNTEAFF.

The genes are TRBV4-1 and TRBJ1-5, with D possibly being TRBD1 (5 bases). The CDR3 extends over 16 amino acids. The V gene's germline CDR1 is MGHRA and CDR2 YSYEKL. Trimming took 2 bases from V and 1 from J, leaving 12 bases between them. The CDR3 spells CASSQMEGVSNQPQHF. The CDR3, as DNA: TGCGCCAGCAGCCAAATGGAAGGGGTGAGCAATCAGCCCCAGCATTTT.

The chain has TRBV2 and TRBJ2-1; 9 bases are shared with TRBD2. This CDR3 spans 16 amino acids. V lost 7 bases and J lost 2; bases outside the gene matches: 9. CDR1 SNHLY and CDR2 FYNNEI come from the germline V gene. This CDR3 reads CASKGREGITYNEQFF. In DNA, the CDR3 is TGTGCCAGCAAGGGGCGGGAGGGCATCACCTACAATGAGCAGTTCTTC.

The chain combines TRBV29-1 with TRBJ2-1, with D tentatively TRBD2 (6 bases). Trimming pared 4 bases from V and 4 bases from J, leaving 11 bases between. CDR1 is SQVTM and CDR2 is ANQGSEA in the germline V gene. The CDR3 loop spans 13 amino acids. CDR3 sequence: CSVVAERYNEQFF. DNA of the CDR3: TGCAGCGTTGTAGCGGAAAGATACAATGAGCAGTTCTTC.

This clone occurred once. The J gene is TRBJ2-1, the V gene TRBV10-3; 10 bases line up with TRBD2. Germline loops: CDR1 ENHRY, CDR2 SYGVKD. With 0 bases clipped from V and 9 bases from J, the junction kept 8 bases outside the gene matches. The CDR3 is made up of 16 amino acids. CDR3 sequence reads: CAISESPSGSFGEQFF. In DNA, the CDR3 is TGTGCCATCAGTGAGTCACCTAGCGGGAGTTTTGGTGAGCAGTTCTTC.

This clone was found a few times. The chain couples TRBV29-1 to TRBJ1-2, with D perhaps matching TRBD1 (5 bases). V lost 7 bases and J lost 8, with 14 bases in between. The CDR3 sequence is 11 residues long. Germline V CDR1 and CDR2: SQVTM, ANQGSEA. The CDR3: CSGGGAEGYTF. In nucleotides, the CDR3 is TGCAGCGGGGGAGGGGCGGAGGGCTACACCTTC.

The chain carries TRBV3-1 (or the pseudogene TRBV3-2) and TRBJ1-1, with 9 positions matching TRBD1. Germline lookup yields CDR1 LGHDT and CDR2 YNNKEL (reference sequence). This CDR3 has 15 amino acids. Trimming removed 5 bases from V and 4 bases from J; junction bases left unmatched: 8. CDR3: CASSATQGAGTEAFF. CDR3 nucleotide sequence: TGTGCCAGCAGCGCTACACAGGGGGCGGGCACTGAAGCTTTCTTT.

CDR3 loop: CASSLYLGAEGEQYF. The CDR3 DNA reads as TGTGCCAGCAGCTTGTATTTAGGGGCGGAGGGAGAGCAGTACTTC. The genes are TRBV5-4 and TRBJ2-7, with TRBD2 as a possible D gene (6 bases). Germline lookup yields CDR1 SGHNT and CDR2 YYREEE (reference sequence). The CDR3 consists of 15 residues. V was trimmed by 1 base and J by 7 bases, leaving 18 bases between them.

V is TRBV28 and J is TRBJ2-7; D perhaps matches TRBD2 (6 bases). Germline loops: CDR1 MDHEN, CDR2 SYDVKM. V lost 6 bases to trimming and J lost 5 bases, with 17 bases between them. This CDR3 has 14 residues. The CDR3 loop is CASSSPGVKNEQYF. The CDR3 nucleotides read TGTGCCAGCAGCTCACCGGGAGTGAAGAACGAGCAGTACTTC.

This chain links TRBV9 with TRBJ1-1; D is unclear. The CDR3 totals 13 residues. Germline CDR1 is SGDLS and CDR2 is YYNGEE. V was trimmed by 6 bases and J by 5 bases, leaving 14 bases between them. Written as DNA, the CDR3 is TGTGCCAGCACCGCGCTCGAGCGGACTGAAGCTTTCTTT. This sequence encodes CASTALERTEAFF.

This clone came up once. The chain has TRBV24-1 and TRBJ2-1; D gene uncertain. Deletions cut 6 bases from V and 7 bases from J, with 12 bases between. This CDR3 contains 13 residues. Germline lookup yields CDR1 KGHDR and CDR2 SFDVKD. The CDR3 DNA is TGTGCCACCAGTTCAGACTCACGGAATGAGCAGTTCTTC. Residues: CATSSDSRNEQFF.

The chain uses TRBV27 and TRBJ1-5; unclear D gene. V was clipped by 5 bases and J by 7 bases, with 9 bases between them. Per the germline V gene, CDR1 is MNHEY and CDR2 is SMNVEV (reference sequence). The CDR3 runs to 12 residues. The CDR3 loop reads CASSRGGQPQHF. In DNA form, the CDR3 reads TGTGCCAGCAGTCGGGGAGGACAGCCCCAGCATTTT.

J is TRBJ2-1 and V is TRBV11-2, with TRBD2 as a possible D gene (5 bases). V was trimmed by 0 bases and J by 0 bases, leaving 6 bases between them. The CDR3 is 15 amino acids. The V gene's germline CDR1 is SGHAT and CDR2 FQNNGV. CDR3 nucleotide sequence: TGTGCCAGCAGCTTAGAACGGGACTCCTACAATGAGCAGTTCTTC. Protein product: CASSLERDSYNEQFF.

This rearrangement joins TRBV11-2 to TRBJ2-7, with D perhaps matching TRBD1 (6 bases). This CDR3 contains 15 residues. V was trimmed by 5 bases and J by 4 bases, leaving 18 bases between them. Germline loops: CDR1 SGHAT, CDR2 FQNNGV. CDR3 bases: TGTGCCAGCAGCCTACACAGGGCGCCCGGGTACGAGCAGTACTTC. This translates into CASSLHRAPGYEQYF.

J is TRBJ1-2 and V is TRBV30; the D gene is possibly TRBD1 (6 bases). Trimming cost V 2 bases and J 7 bases, with 11 bases left between them. The germline CDR1 and CDR2 sequences are GTSNPN and SVGIG (reference sequence). The CDR3 has 12 residues. CDR3 region: CAWSRSGVGYTF. The CDR3 nucleotides are TGTGCCTGGAGTAGGTCAGGGGTTGGCTACACCTTC.

This clone has only one observation. The chain joins TRBV5-1 to TRBJ1-1; D gene unclear. In germline, CDR1 is SGHRS, CDR2 YFSETQ. The CDR3 runs to 13 residues. V was shortened by 1 base and J by 6 bases, with 10 bases between the two germline ends. CDR3: CASSLSAGAEAFF. The CDR3 nucleotides are TGCGCCAGCAGCTTGAGCGCGGGCGCTGAAGCTTTCTTT.

This CDR3 reads CASSRTSSNTGELFF. CDR3 nucleotide sequence: TGTGCCAGCAGCCGGACTAGCTCGAACACCGGGGAGCTGTTTTTT. The V and J genes are TRBV5-4 and TRBJ2-2; 8 bases are a match to TRBD2. The germline gives CDR1 SGHNT, CDR2 YYREEE (reference sequence). J lost 0 bases, V lost 4 bases, and 2 bases had no gene match. This CDR3 is 15 amino acids long.